The text below deals with one TCR beta chain. No antigen is known for it. This sample stems from a study of blood T cell dynamics during melanoma immunotherapy. Study at large: Standard first-line treatment here was pembrolizumab or nivolumab plus ipilimumab in metastatic melanoma.

Sample time point: week 3, after first cycle of checkpoint inhibitor. One draw preceded checkpoint blockade; another followed its first cycle at week 3. Looked up from germline, CDR1 is MNHEY and CDR2 is SMNVEV (reference sequence). This CDR3 contains 15 residues. The V gene end was trimmed by 6 bases and the J gene end by 3 bases; junction bases not matched to a gene: 5. Findings and limits, study-wide: The most clonal sorted CD8+ subset, immune-effector cells, was closest to cell-free DNA CDR3 sequences.

Assay: immunoSEQ multiplex PCR; the TCRdb copy retains only in-frame clones and omits some. The table lists some 15,000 clones, approximately 94% of them singletons. This receptor was identified in a human donor with melanoma. V gene TRBV27 combines with J gene TRBJ2-2, with 9 positions matching TRBD2. The sequencing here drew on effector memory CD8+ T cells from blood, taken from a patient treated with checkpoint blockade. The CDR3 is CASRATSGYTGELFF. CDR3 nucleotides: TGTGCCAGCAGAGCAACTAGCGGGTACACCGGGGAGCTGTTTTTT.